What follows are 5 T cell receptor beta chains derived from one specimen sequenced in a study of glioma-infiltrating T cells. TCR alpha and beta CDR3 regions were amplified from RNA using iRepertoire nested multiplex PCR. TCRdb itself ran the multiplex PCR reads through MiXCR, one entry per CDR3 protein. The repertoire holds approximately 140,000 distinct CDR3 sequences, approximately 24% seen once, with around a quarter in the top ten. The sample taken for sequencing was glioma tissue, nonneoplastic brain tissue, or PBMCs (not recorded which). The receptors shown here come from a human donor with low-grade glioma or glioblastoma, undergoing nonglioma brain surgery, or in good health (not recorded which).

This clonotype was seen more than once but under ten times. This sequence joins TRBV7-3 and TRBJ2-1; 11 bases map to TRBD2. Germline lookup yields CDR1 SGHTA and CDR2 FQGTGA. V lost 4 bases, J lost 2 bases, and 4 bases stayed unmatched. The CDR3 length is 16 residues. CDR3 sequence (DNA): TGTGCCAGCAGCTCAACTAGCGGGGGAACCTACAATGAGCAGTTCTTC. Its protein is CASSSTSGGTYNEQFF.

The table lists this clonotype with a count of one. This clone may be a read error of a much larger clone one base away. This chain connects TRBV20-1 to TRBJ2-1, with 10 bases identical to TRBD2. The CDR3 totals 14 residues. CDR1 DFQATT and CDR2 SNEGSKA come from the germline V gene (reference sequence). CDR3: CGAPPSGGHNEQFF. The CDR3, as DNA: TGCGGTGCTCCCCCTAGCGGGGGCCACAATGAGCAGTTCTTC.

This clonotype was detected only a few times. The chain links TRBV28 to TRBJ2-5; D assignment may be TRBD1 or TRBD2 (5 bases each). The CDR3 consists of 12 residues. Between the trimmed V and J ends, which lost 5 bases and 5 bases, there was a span of 9 bases. Germline-derived CDR1 and CDR2 are MDHEN and SYDVKM. The CDR3 nucleotides are TGTGCCAGCAGTCGGGACGATGAGACCCAGTACTTC. Translating gives CASSRDDETQYF.

This clonotype was counted between two and nine times. The rearrangement joins TRBV3-1 to TRBJ1-1; a weak D match, TRBD1 (5 bases). Trimming shortened V by 4 bases and J by 6 bases, and 12 bases separated the two germline ends. This CDR3 is 13 amino acids long. Germline-derived CDR1 and CDR2 are LGHDT and YNNKEL (reference sequence). Here the CDR3 DNA reads TGTGCCAGCAGCCCCAGCAGGGTCGCTGAAGCTTTCTTT. Protein product: CASSPSRVAEAFF. Complete variable domain (other parts from reference TRBV3-1 and TRBJ1-1): DTAVSQTPKYLVTQMGNDKSIKCEQNLGHDTMYWYKQDSKKFLKIMFSYNNKELIINETVPNRFSPKSPDKAHLNLHINSLELGDSAVYFCASSPSRVAEAFFGQGTRLTVV.

This clonotype was counted between two and nine times. V gene TRBV20-1 combines with J gene TRBJ2-3; D gene ambiguous. Trimming cost V 5 bases and J 0 bases, with 21 bases left between them. In germline, CDR1 is DFQATT, CDR2 SNEGSKA (reference sequence). This CDR3 is 17 amino acids long. The chain's CDR3 is CSAPVDPRRASTDTQYF. The CDR3, as DNA: TGCAGTGCTCCGGTTGACCCACGCCGGGCGAGCACAGATACGCAGTATTTT.